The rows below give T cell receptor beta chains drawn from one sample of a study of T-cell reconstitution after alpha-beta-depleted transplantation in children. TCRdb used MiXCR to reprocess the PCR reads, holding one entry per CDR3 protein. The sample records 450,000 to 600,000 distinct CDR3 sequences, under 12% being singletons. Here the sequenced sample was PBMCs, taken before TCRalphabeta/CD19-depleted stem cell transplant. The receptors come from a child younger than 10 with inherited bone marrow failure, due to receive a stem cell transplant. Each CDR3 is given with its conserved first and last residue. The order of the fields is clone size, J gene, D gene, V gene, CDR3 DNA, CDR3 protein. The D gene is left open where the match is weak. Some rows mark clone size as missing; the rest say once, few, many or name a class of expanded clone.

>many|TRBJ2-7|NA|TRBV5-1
TGCGCCAGCAGCTGGAAGGGAGGTAACGACGAGCAGTACTTC
CASSWKGGNDEQYF
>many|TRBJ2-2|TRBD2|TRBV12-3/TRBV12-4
TGTGCCAGCAGTTTCGGAGCGGGAGGAGACACCGGGGAGCTGTTTTTT
CASSFGAGGDTGELFF
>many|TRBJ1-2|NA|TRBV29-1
TGCAGCGTTGAAGATCTAAACAGGGTCAACTATGGCTACACCTTC
CSVEDLNRVNYGYTF
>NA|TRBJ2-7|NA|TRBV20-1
TGCAGTGCTTGGTACAACTCCTACGAGCAGTACTTC
CSAWYNSYEQYF
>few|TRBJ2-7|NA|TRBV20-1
TGCAGTGCTGCGACCTCAGGGGAAGGCGGTACCACCTACGAGCAGTACTTC
CSAATSGEGGTTYEQYF
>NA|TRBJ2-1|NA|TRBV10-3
TGTGCCATCAGTGAGTCGCGAACGGATGAGCAGTTCTTC
CAISESRTDEQFF
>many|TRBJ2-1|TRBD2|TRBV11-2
TGTGCCAGCAGCTCCTTTCGCGGGAGCTCCTACAATGAGCAGTTCTTC
CASSSFRGSSYNEQFF
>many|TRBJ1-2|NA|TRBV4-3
TGCGCCAGCAGCCCCCGCCCGGGGTTTGGGAGAGAGGGCTACACCTTC
CASSPRPGFGREGYTF
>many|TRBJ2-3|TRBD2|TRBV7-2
TGTGCCAGCAGCTATAGCGGGAGTAGCACAGATACGCAGTATTTT
CASSYSGSSTDTQYF
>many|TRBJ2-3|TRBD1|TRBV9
TGTGCCAGCAGCCCCCCCCGGACAGGGGGCACAGATACGCAGTATTTT
CASSPPRTGGTDTQYF
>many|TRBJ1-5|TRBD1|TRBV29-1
TGCAGCGTGGATACCGGGACAGGGTTCCAGCATTTT
CSVDTGTGFQHF
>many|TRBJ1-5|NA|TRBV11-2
TGTGCCAGCAGCTTAGTGTACGGGGGGGTGAATAGCAATCAGCCCCAGCATTTT
CASSLVYGGVNSNQPQHF
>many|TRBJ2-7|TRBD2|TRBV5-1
TGCGCCAGCAGCTTTGGGACTAGCACCTACGAGCAGTACTTC
CASSFGTSTYEQYF
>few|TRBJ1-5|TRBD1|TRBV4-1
TGCGCCAGCAGCCAGACGACAGGGAGCAATCAGCCCCAGCATTTT
CASSQTTGSNQPQHF
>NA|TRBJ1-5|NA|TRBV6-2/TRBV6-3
TGTGCCAGCAGTTACACCAGATATAGCAATCAGCCCCAGCATTTT
CASSYTRYSNQPQHF
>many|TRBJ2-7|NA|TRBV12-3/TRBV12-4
TGTGCCAGCAGTCCATCTAGTGGGTACGAGCAGTACTTC
CASSPSSGYEQYF
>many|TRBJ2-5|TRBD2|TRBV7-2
TGTGCCAGCAGCTTAACCCTAGCGGGAAGCCAAGAGACCCAGTACTTC
CASSLTLAGSQETQYF
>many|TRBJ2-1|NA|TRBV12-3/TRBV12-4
TGTGCCAGCACTGAGGTCACGAATGAGCAGTTCTTC
CASTEVTNEQFF
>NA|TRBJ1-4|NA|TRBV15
TGTGCCACCAGCAGAGGGGGGGTTGCAACTAATGAAAAACTGTTTTTT
CATSRGGVATNEKLFF
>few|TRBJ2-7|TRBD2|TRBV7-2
TGTGCCAGCAGCCAGGGACTAGCGGGAATCGAGCAGTACTTC
CASSQGLAGIEQYF
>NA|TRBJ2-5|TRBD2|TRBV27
TGTGCCAGCAGCGCACCCGGACTAGTCGAGGAGACCCAGTACTTC
CASSAPGLVEETQYF
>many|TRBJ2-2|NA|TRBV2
TGTGCCAGCAGTGTGAGAGAATCCACCGGGGAGCTGTTTTTT
CASSVRESTGELFF
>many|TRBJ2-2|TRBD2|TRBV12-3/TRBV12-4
TGTGCCAGCAGTAGACTAGCGGGAGTTCAGGGGGAGCTGTTTTTT
CASSRLAGVQGELFF
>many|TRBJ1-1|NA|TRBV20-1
TGCAGTGCTAGAGATATTGAAGCTTTCTTT
CSARDIEAFF
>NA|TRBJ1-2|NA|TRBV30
TGTGCCTCCCTAGGGGGGTCTAACTATGGCTACACCTTC
CASLGGSNYGYTF
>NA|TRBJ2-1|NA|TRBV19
TGTGCCAGCTCCTTAATTTCACGCTCCTACAATGAGCAGTTCTTC
CASSLISRSYNEQFF
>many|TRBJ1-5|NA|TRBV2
TGTGCCAGCAGTGAAAGGCAGGGATTCAATCAGCCCCAGCATTTT
CASSERQGFNQPQHF
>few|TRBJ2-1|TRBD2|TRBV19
TGTGCCAGTAGTATCGCCCACCCGGGACTAGCGGGCTACAATGAGCAGTTCTTC
CASSIAHPGLAGYNEQFF
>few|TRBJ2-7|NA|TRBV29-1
TGCAGCGCCGTGACAGCGCCCTACGAGCAGTACTTC
CSAVTAPYEQYF
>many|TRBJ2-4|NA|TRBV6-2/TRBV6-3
TGTGCCAGCCCCGAAAACATTCAGTACTTC
CASPENIQYF
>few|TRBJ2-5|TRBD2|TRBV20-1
TGCAGTGCCGGAGGACTAGCGGGAGCCCAAGAGACCCAGTACTTC
CSAGGLAGAQETQYF
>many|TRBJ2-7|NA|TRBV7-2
TGTGCCAGCAGCTTAACGGACTATAGCTCCTACGAGCAGTACTTC
CASSLTDYSSYEQYF
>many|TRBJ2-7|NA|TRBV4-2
TGTGCCAGCAGCCAAGCAATTGCGGGAAGCCACGAGCAGTACTTC
CASSQAIAGSHEQYF
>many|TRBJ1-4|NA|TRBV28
TGTGCCAGCAATTTTCATGTGGGGTCTAATGAAAAACTGTTTTTT
CASNFHVGSNEKLFF
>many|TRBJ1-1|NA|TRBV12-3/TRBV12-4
TGTGCCAGCAGTTTTGGTTGGGCAGTAGAAGCTTTCTTT
CASSFGWAVEAFF
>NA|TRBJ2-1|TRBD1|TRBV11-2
TGTGCCAGCAGCTTATATCCGGGACAGGGGTCCAATGAGCAGTTCTTC
CASSLYPGQGSNEQFF